The 10 T cell receptor beta chains given below trace back to one sample, sequenced in a study of shared clonotypes between healthy human individuals. Libraries were prepared by immunoSEQ multiplex PCR; TCRdb keeps only in-frame clonotypes and omits some of them. The data contain approximately 2,000,000 clones, about 90% of them singletons. The sequencing sample was made of naive CD4+ T cells from PBMCs. The subset was: CD45RA+ positively selected. Source of these receptors: a man in his late teens or twenties in good health. Some clones in this sample may be carry-over from other donors' samples.

V and J are TRBV27 and TRBJ2-5; D is perhaps TRBD1 or TRBD2 (5 bases each). The J call may be in error: the DNA end matches TRBJ2-7 better. Germline lookup yields CDR1 MNHEY and CDR2 SMNVEV (reference sequence). The CDR3 contains 16 residues. The CDR3 DNA sequence: TGTGCCAGCACCGCTGTACCCCGGGACCGCACTCGCGAGCAGTACTTC. Its protein is CASTAVPRDRTREQYF.

The chain carries TRBV5-4 and TRBJ2-7, with 9 bases that match TRBD1. Germline V gene data show CDR1 as SGHNT and CDR2 as YYREEE (reference sequence). There are 15 residues in the CDR3. J was trimmed by 5 bases and V by 3 bases; bases with no gene match: 9. The CDR3 nucleotides read TGTGCCAGCAGCTCACTCGGGACAGGGCTCAACGAGCAGTACTTC. It codes for CASSSLGTGLNEQYF.

V is TRBV11-2 and J is TRBJ2-1; possible D gene TRBD1, 6 bases. The V end lost 5 bases, the J end lost 11 bases, and 10 bases lay between the germline ends. Germline CDR1 SGHAT, CDR2 FQNNGV. The CDR3 sequence is 11 residues long. CDR3 sequence reads: CASSLGQKQFF. The DNA of the CDR3 is TGTGCCAGCAGCCTAGGACAGAAGCAGTTCTTC. Full variable domain (missing parts from reference TRBV11-2 and TRBJ2-1): EAGVAQSPRYKIIEKRQSVAFWCNPISGHATLYWYQQILGQGPKLLIQFQNNGVVDDSQLPKDRFSAERLKGVDSTLKIQPAKLEDSAVYLCASSLGQKQFFGPGTRLTVL.

The chain joins TRBV6-1 to TRBJ2-2; 7 bases agree with TRBD1. Trimming cost V 11 bases and J 1 base; bases outside gene matches: 7. CDR3 length equals 14 residues. Germline-derived CDR1 and CDR2 are MNHNS and SASEGT. CDR3 in amino acids: CAGERDRNTGELFF. The CDR3 coding sequence is TGTGCCGGCGAACGGGACAGGAACACCGGGGAGCTGTTTTTT.

The chain carries TRBV7-9 and TRBJ2-1; D may be TRBD2 (6 bases). This CDR3 is 13 amino acids long. Germline CDR1 SEHNR, CDR2 FQNEAQ (reference sequence). V was pared by 5 bases and J by 9 bases, with 14 bases between. The DNA for the CDR3 is TGTGCCAGCAGCCCGGCGACTAGAGGTGAGCAGTTCTTC. It encodes CASSPATRGEQFF.

The chain uses TRBV20-1 and TRBJ2-3; no reliable D call. V was cut by 7 bases and J by 0 bases, with 2 bases left in between. Germline V gene lookup returns CDR1 DFQATT and CDR2 SNEGSKA (reference sequence). The CDR3 covers 10 residues. CDR3 bases: TGCAGTGTGAGCACAGATACGCAGTATTTT. It specifies CSVSTDTQYF.

This chain links TRBV5-5 with TRBJ1-2, with no clear D. CDR3 length: 14 amino acids. Trimming took 3 bases from V and 4 from J, leaving 13 bases between them. Germline V lookup: CDR1 SGHKS, CDR2 YYEKEE (reference sequence). DNA for the CDR3: TGTGCCAGCAGCTACGCTTCGTTAGGCTATGGCTACACCTTC. It specifies CASSYASLGYGYTF.

The rearrangement uses TRBV4-2 and TRBJ1-4, with 12 bases that match TRBD1. This CDR3 spans 15 amino acids. CDR1 and CDR2 (germline): LGHNA, YNFKEQ. J was trimmed by 7 bases and V by 4 bases; bases with no gene match: 4. The CDR3 DNA reads as TGTGCCAGCAGCCTTCGGGACAGGGGGCGTGAAAAACTGTTTTTT. Translation: CASSLRDRGREKLFF.

The genes are TRBV11-2 and TRBJ2-7; 11 nucleotides line up with TRBD2. Germline loops: CDR1 SGHAT, CDR2 FQNNGV. CDR3 length: 14 residues. Trimming took 3 bases from V and 4 from J; bases not matched to a gene: 2. This CDR3 is CASSFSGRVYEQYF. The CDR3 nucleotides are TGTGCCAGCAGCTTTAGCGGGAGGGTTTACGAGCAGTACTTC.

This clone was seen only a few times. This CDR3 is also generated by other DNA sequences in the sample. The genes are TRBV20-1 and TRBJ2-1; D remains unclear. V was cut by 5 bases and J by 4 bases, with 3 bases left in between. This CDR3 region has 10 residues. Germline CDR1 and CDR2: DFQATT and SNEGSKA (reference sequence). The CDR3 DNA reads TGCAGTGCTGGATACAATGAGCAGTTCTTC. Translating it yields CSAGYNEQFF.